A selection of T cell receptor beta chains follows, all from one sample in a study of control samples from healthy donors and cancer patients. The method was immunoSEQ multiplex PCR; TCRdb's version includes in-frame clones alone and lacks a portion of them. This sample has around 160,000 clones, with roughly 93% found just once. Sequencing was performed on blood. These receptors all stem from a man between 18 and 35 years old in good health. CDR3s include the opening cysteine and the closing phenylalanine or tryptophan. Fields, in order: CDR3 length, J gene, V gene, clone size, D gene, CDR3 DNA, CDR3 protein. D genes are given only for firm matches. A clone size is listed for some rows: how often the clone was seen (once, few, many), or a class if it is expanded.

12,TRBJ2-3,TRBV30,once,TRBD2,TGTGCCTGGAGTGTACGGCGGGGGGGCCAGTATTTT,CAWSVRRGGQYF
14,TRBJ1-1,TRBV3-1/TRBV3-2,once,TRBD1,TGTGCCAGCAGCCAGCCGGGACAGGGGGCTCGAGCTTTCTTT,CASSQPGQGARAFF
13,TRBJ2-7,TRBV4-3,.,.,TGCGCCAGCAGCCAAGATATGGGATACGAGCAGTACTTC,CASSQDMGYEQYF
15,TRBJ2-2,TRBV7-6,.,TRBD1,TGTGCCAGCAGTTCCGGGACAGGGGCTTCCGGGGAGCTGTTTTTT,CASSSGTGASGELFF
14,TRBJ1-5,TRBV28,.,.,TGTGCCACACTGGAGGGGGTAAGCAATCAGCCCCAGCATTTT,CATLEGVSNQPQHF
16,TRBJ1-2,TRBV29-1,.,TRBD1,TGCAGCGTTAATAGTTATGAGGGACAGGGCGGCTATGGCTACACCTTC,CSVNSYEGQGGYGYTF
17,TRBJ1-2,TRBV5-1,.,TRBD1,TGCGCCAGCAGCGACCGGGACAGGGGGCGGCCTGACTATGGCTACACCTTC,CASSDRDRGRPDYGYTF
14,TRBJ2-1,TRBV6-6,.,.,TGTGCCAGCAGTTACATCACAGCGATGAATGAGCAGTTCTTC,CASSYITAMNEQFF
16,TRBJ1-3,TRBV5-6,.,.,TGTGCCAGCAGCTTGGAGCGGACAGAAGCTGGAAACACCATATATTTT,CASSLERTEAGNTIYF
12,TRBJ2-7,TRBV12-3/TRBV12-4,.,.,TGTGCCAGCAGTTTACGAATCTACGAGCAGTACTTC,CASSLRIYEQYF
18,TRBJ1-5,TRBV19,.,.,TGTGCCAGTAGTATAGGATTTGGGTTGGCGTATAGCAATCAGCCCCAGCATTTT,CASSIGFGLAYSNQPQHF
15,TRBJ2-1,TRBV19,.,TRBD2,TGTGCCAGTACCCCCCCGACTAGCGGGGGTGGCGAGCAGTTCTTC,CASTPPTSGGGEQFF
17,TRBJ1-5,TRBV25-1,.,TRBD1,TGTGCCAGCACCCAACCGGGTGAGGGGGCGGGCAATCAGCCCCAGCATTTT,CASTQPGEGAGNQPQHF
16,TRBJ1-4,TRBV4-1,.,.,TGCGCCAGCAGCCAAGATCATGGGGTAGAGGATGAAAAACTGTTTTTT,CASSQDHGVEDEKLFF
16,TRBJ2-7,TRBV4-3,.,TRBD2,TGCGCCAGCAGCCCATCCCAGACACTTAGCGGGACCTCCCCGTACTTC,CASSPSQTLSGTSPYF
13,TRBJ2-7,TRBV29-1,.,TRBD1,TGCAGCGTGAGGGGACAGGGGGCGGGTGAGCAGTACTTC,CSVRGQGAGEQYF
18,TRBJ2-2,TRBV3-1/TRBV3-2,.,.,TGTGCCAGCAGCCAATATGGTGGGGGGACACCGAACACCGGGGAGCTGTTTTTT,CASSQYGGGTPNTGELFF
16,TRBJ2-7,TRBV7-9,.,TRBD1,TGTGCCAGCAGCCGCCGGGACAGGGATAGCTCCTACGAGCAGTACTTC,CASSRRDRDSSYEQYF
16,TRBJ1-1,TRBV27,once,.,TGTGCCAGCAGTTTGAAGGCAGGGAGTAGGAACACTGAAGCTTTCTTT,CASSLKAGSRNTEAFF
15,TRBJ1-5,TRBV4-3,.,.,TGCGCCAGCAGCCAAGACCTTATGGGGGGGCAGCCCCAGCATTTT,CASSQDLMGGQPQHF
11,TRBJ2-7,TRBV14,.,.,TGTGCCAGCAGCTTGGACTACGAGCAGTACTTC,CASSLDYEQYF
15,TRBJ1-4,TRBV30,.,.,TGTGCCTGGAGTGTACATCGACAGTTTGATGAAAAACTGTTTTTT,CAWSVHRQFDEKLFF
13,TRBJ1-1,TRBV6-5,.,.,TGTGCCAGCAGTTACTGGTTAAACACTGAAGCTTTCTTT,CASSYWLNTEAFF
14,TRBJ1-2,TRBV27,.,TRBD1,TGTGCCAGCAGTCCAGGGGGCGCGAACTATGGCTACACCTTC,CASSPGGANYGYTF
15,TRBJ1-6,TRBV9,.,TRBD1,TGTGCCAGCAGCGTAGTCGGGACAGAAAATTCACCCCTCCACTTT,CASSVVGTENSPLHF
15,TRBJ1-5,TRBV7-3,.,.,TGTGCCAGCAAGCCACCGTTACAGGTAAATCAGCCCCAGCATTTT,CASKPPLQVNQPQHF
15,TRBJ2-7,TRBV13,once,.,TGTGCCAGCAGCTTTTCTGCGACTGTCTCCTACGAGCAGTACTTC,CASSFSATVSYEQYF
12,TRBJ2-7,TRBV5-4,few,.,TGTGCCAGCAGCTTGTCCGAGGGCGAGCAGTACTTC,CASSLSEGEQYF
14,TRBJ1-2,TRBV19,.,.,TGTGCCAGTAGTATGGTAGGACAACTCTATGGCTACACCTTC,CASSMVGQLYGYTF
14,TRBJ1-1,TRBV5-1,.,.,TGCGCCAGCAGCCCCCCCTCGTTGAACACTGAAGCTTTCTTT,CASSPPSLNTEAFF
17,TRBJ2-2,TRBV19,.,.,TGTGCCAGTAGTATAGGAGGGGTGAAGTCGAGGACCGGGGAGCTGTTTTTT,CASSIGGVKSRTGELFF
11,TRBJ1-1,TRBV7-9,once,.,TGTGCCAGCAGCTCTGGAGTAGGAGCTTTCTTT,CASSSGVGAFF
11,TRBJ1-2,TRBV27,.,.,TGTGCCAGCAGTTCGGGATATGGCTACACCTTC,CASSSGYGYTF
13,TRBJ1-2,TRBV30,.,.,TGTGCCTGGGCGGGACGGGACAACTATGGCTACACCTTC,CAWAGRDNYGYTF
16,TRBJ1-2,TRBV30,.,TRBD1,TGTGCCTGGAGCGAACCAATTCCAGGGGGCGGGTATGGCTACACCTTC,CAWSEPIPGGGYGYTF
12,TRBJ2-2,TRBV9,.,.,TGTGCCAGCAGCCCGGACACCGGGGAGCTGTTTTTT,CASSPDTGELFF
14,TRBJ1-5,TRBV10-3,.,.,TGTGCCATCAGTGACCCGGGAGATTATCAGCCCCAGCATTTT,CAISDPGDYQPQHF
18,TRBJ1-5,TRBV19,.,.,TGTGCCAGTAGTATCCCGGTTTGGAAACGGGGGGAAAATCAGCCCCAGCATTTT,CASSIPVWKRGENQPQHF
16,TRBJ2-5,TRBV18,once,.,TGTGCCAGCTCACCAACGGCTAGCGGAGGGGGGGAGACCCAGTACTTC,CASSPTASGGGETQYF
16,TRBJ1-5,TRBV5-6,.,TRBD1,TGTGCCAGCAGCTTGAGGACAGGGATTATTGGACAGCCCCAGCATTTT,CASSLRTGIIGQPQHF
15,TRBJ1-4,TRBV30,.,TRBD1,TGTGCCTGGAAGTCCCGGACAGGGGGAGGTGAAAAACTGTTTTTT,CAWKSRTGGGEKLFF
14,TRBJ2-3,TRBV5-8,.,.,TGTGCCAGCAGCCCGCCACCTAGCACAGATACGCAGTATTTT,CASSPPPSTDTQYF
15,TRBJ2-3,TRBV9,once,TRBD2,TGTGCCAGCAGCGAACGGGGGGGCCAGGGAGATACGCAGTATTTT,CASSERGGQGDTQYF
15,TRBJ1-3,TRBV4-1,.,TRBD1,TGCGCCAGCAGCCACCCCGGGACAGGAGGAAACACCATATATTTT,CASSHPGTGGNTIYF
14,TRBJ1-1,TRBV3-1/TRBV3-2,.,.,TGTGCCAGCAGCCGGTGGGACGGAAACACTGAAGCTTTCTTT,CASSRWDGNTEAFF
14,TRBJ1-2,TRBV5-5,.,.,TGTGCCAGCAGCTTCAGAGCGGAGGGCTATGGCTACACCTTC,CASSFRAEGYGYTF
12,TRBJ1-1,TRBV29-1,.,.,TGCAGCGCCCGCCAACGGGGGGCTGAAGCTTTCTTT,CSARQRGAEAFF
15,TRBJ2-2,TRBV5-1,.,.,TGCGCCAGCAGCTTGAGGGGGACTAACACCGGGGAGCTGTTTTTT,CASSLRGTNTGELFF
17,TRBJ1-2,TRBV7-9,.,.,TGTGCCAGCAGCTTAGCTAATGGGGCAGGGACCAACTATGGCTACACCTTC,CASSLANGAGTNYGYTF
15,TRBJ1-1,TRBV19,.,TRBD1,TGTGCCAGTAGTATAACCCCGGGACAGGGCGCCGGGGCTTTCTTT,CASSITPGQGAGAFF
16,TRBJ1-2,TRBV13,.,.,TGTGCCAGCAGCTTAGGCCAAGGGACCTATATTATTGGCTACACCTTC,CASSLGQGTYIIGYTF